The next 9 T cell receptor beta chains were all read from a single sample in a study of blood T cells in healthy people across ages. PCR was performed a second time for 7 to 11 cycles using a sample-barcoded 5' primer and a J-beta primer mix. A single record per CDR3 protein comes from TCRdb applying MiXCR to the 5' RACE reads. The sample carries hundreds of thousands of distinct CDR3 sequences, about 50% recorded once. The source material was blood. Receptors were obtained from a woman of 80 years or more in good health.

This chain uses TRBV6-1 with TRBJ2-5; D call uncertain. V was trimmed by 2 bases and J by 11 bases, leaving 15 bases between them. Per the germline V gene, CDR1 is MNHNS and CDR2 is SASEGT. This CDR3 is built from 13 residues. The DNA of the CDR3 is TGTGCCAGCAGTGAACAGAACAGATTCAAGCAGTACTTC. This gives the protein CASSEQNRFKQYF.

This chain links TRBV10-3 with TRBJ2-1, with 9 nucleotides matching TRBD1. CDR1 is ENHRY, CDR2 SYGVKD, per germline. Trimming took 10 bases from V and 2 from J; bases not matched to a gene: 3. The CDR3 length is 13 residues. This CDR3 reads CATWTGAYNEQFF. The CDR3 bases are TGTGCCACCTGGACAGGGGCCTACAATGAGCAGTTCTTC.

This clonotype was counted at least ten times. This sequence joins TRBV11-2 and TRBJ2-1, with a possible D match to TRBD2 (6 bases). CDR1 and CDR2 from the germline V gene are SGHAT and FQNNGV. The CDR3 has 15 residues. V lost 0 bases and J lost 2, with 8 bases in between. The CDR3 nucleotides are TGTGCCAGCAGCTTAGAGCGGGGAACCTACAATGAGCAGTTCTTC. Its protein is CASSLERGTYNEQFF.

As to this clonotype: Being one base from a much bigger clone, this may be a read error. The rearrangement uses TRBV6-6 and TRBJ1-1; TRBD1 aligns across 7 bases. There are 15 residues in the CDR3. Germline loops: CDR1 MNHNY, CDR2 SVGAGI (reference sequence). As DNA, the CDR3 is TGTGCCGGCAGTTCCCGTTACAGGGGATTCACTGAAGCTTTCTTT. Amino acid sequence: CAGSSRYRGFTEAFF.

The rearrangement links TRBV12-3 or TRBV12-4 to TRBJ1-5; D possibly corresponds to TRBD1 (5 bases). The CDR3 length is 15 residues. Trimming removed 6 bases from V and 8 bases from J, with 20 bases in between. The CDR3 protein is CASSTHSGGLKPQHF. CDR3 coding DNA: TGTGCCAGCAGCACCCATTCTGGGGGTCTCAAGCCCCAGCATTTT.

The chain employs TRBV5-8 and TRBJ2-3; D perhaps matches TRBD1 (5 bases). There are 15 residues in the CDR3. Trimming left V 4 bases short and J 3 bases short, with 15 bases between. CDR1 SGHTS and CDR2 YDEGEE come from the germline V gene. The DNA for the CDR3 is TGTGCCAGCAGCCCCCGGACAAGCGATACAGATACGCAGTATTTT. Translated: CASSPRTSDTDTQYF.

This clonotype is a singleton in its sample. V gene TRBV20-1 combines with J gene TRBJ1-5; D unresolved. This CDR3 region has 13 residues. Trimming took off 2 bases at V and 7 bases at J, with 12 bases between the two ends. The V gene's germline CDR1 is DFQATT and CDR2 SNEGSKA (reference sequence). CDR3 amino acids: CSARSGSGQPQHF. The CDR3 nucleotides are TGCAGTGCTAGAAGCGGGTCGGGACAGCCCCAGCATTTT.

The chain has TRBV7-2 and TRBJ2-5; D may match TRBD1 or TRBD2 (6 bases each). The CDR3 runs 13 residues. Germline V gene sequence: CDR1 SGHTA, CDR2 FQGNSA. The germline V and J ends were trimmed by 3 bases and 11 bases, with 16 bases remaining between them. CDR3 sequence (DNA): TGTGCCAGCAGCTTTCCGGGGGCCAATGAGCAGTACTTC. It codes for CASSFPGANEQYF.

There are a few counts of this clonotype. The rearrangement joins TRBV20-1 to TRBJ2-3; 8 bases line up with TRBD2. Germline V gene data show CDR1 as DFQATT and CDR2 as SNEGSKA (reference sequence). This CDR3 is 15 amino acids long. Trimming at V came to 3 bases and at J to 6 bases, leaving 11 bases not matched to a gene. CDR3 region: CSASGTSGVEDTQYF. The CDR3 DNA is TGCAGTGCTAGCGGGACTAGTGGGGTAGAGGATACGCAGTATTTT.